The next 29 T cell receptor beta chains were all read from a single sample in a study of blood T cell repertoires in COVID-19. The repertoire was sequenced with immunoSEQ multiplex PCR; TCRdb's copy has only in-frame clones and lacks some. The sample records around 130,000 clones, over 60% being singletons. Sequences were obtained from peripheral blood. The receptors were sampled from a human donor in a cohort sampled during active COVID-19.

The V gene is TRBV24-1, the J gene TRBJ2-1; TRBD2 agrees at 13 bases. This CDR3 comprises 16 residues. Losses at the gene ends were 4 bases for V and 8 bases for J; bases not matched to a gene: 7. Germline V lookup: CDR1 KGHDR, CDR2 SFDVKD. The chain's CDR3 is CATSDPGTSGNYEQFF. The CDR3 nucleotides read TGTGCCACCAGTGACCCTGGGACTAGCGGGAATTATGAGCAGTTCTTC.

J is TRBJ2-7 and V is TRBV30; D is undetermined. CDR1 GTSNPN and CDR2 SVGIG come from the germline V gene (reference sequence). Trimming removed 3 bases from V and 5 bases from J, with 14 bases in between. This CDR3 spans 13 amino acids. CDR3 amino acids: CAWRPRMADEQYF. CDR3 in DNA: TGTGCCTGGAGGCCTAGGATGGCGGACGAGCAGTACTTC.

The chain employs TRBV4-1 and TRBJ1-1, with 7 bases fitting TRBD1. The germline V gene has CDR1 MGHRA and CDR2 YSYEKL. This CDR3 has 15 residues. Unmatched junction bases numbered 7, after V lost 5 bases and J lost 1 base. For the CDR3, the DNA is TGCGCCAGCAGCTATACAGGGGATTGGAACACTGAAGCTTTCTTT. It yields the protein CASSYTGDWNTEAFF.

This sequence joins TRBV6-2 or TRBV6-3 and TRBJ2-2, with 7 bases aligning to TRBD1. The CDR3 runs 17 residues. J gave up 0 bases and V 2 bases, and 6 bases lay outside the gene matches. Germline values: CDR1 MNHEY, CDR2 SVGEGT. CDR3 loop: CASSYLAGTANTGELFF. As DNA, the CDR3 is TGTGCCAGCAGTTACCTTGCCGGGACAGCGAACACCGGGGAGCTGTTTTTT.

V gene TRBV4-1 combines with J gene TRBJ2-7; 9 bases map to TRBD1. Germline CDR1 is MGHRA and CDR2 is YSYEKL. Trimming removed 5 bases from V and 4 bases from J; junction bases left unmatched: 6. The CDR3 extends over 14 amino acids. CDR3 sequence (DNA): TGCGCCAGCAGCTCCCGGGACAGGGCTTACGAGCAGTACTTC. Amino acids: CASSSRDRAYEQYF.

The rearrangement joins TRBV5-4 to TRBJ1-1; D is unclear. Germline-derived CDR1 and CDR2 are SGHNT and YYREEE (reference sequence). V was clipped by 0 bases and J by 5 bases, with 14 bases between them. CDR3 size: 15 residues. The CDR3 region is CASSLEVEGGTEAFF. The DNA for the CDR3 is TGTGCCAGCAGCTTGGAGGTGGAGGGAGGGACTGAAGCTTTCTTT.

The chain has TRBV11-2 and TRBJ2-7; TRBD1 matches 9 bases. The CDR3 consists of 15 residues. CDR1 SGHAT and CDR2 FQNNGV come from the germline V gene. Germline trimming cut 5 bases from V and 7 bases from J; bases unmatched to any gene: 12. The CDR3 loop is CASSRSGTGYGEQYF. The CDR3 DNA is TGTGCCAGCAGCCGAAGCGGGACAGGGTATGGAGAGCAGTACTTC.

This rearrangement joins TRBV7-8 to TRBJ1-1, with TRBD1 matching over 10 bases. The trim removed 5 bases at V and 5 bases at J, leaving 8 bases unmatched. The CDR3 contains 15 residues. Germline V lookup: CDR1 SGHVS, CDR2 FQNEAQ. CDR3 loop: CASSPRDRGYTEAFF. Written as DNA, the CDR3 is TGTGCCAGCAGCCCCAGGGACAGGGGTTATACTGAAGCTTTCTTT.

The V call is TRBV19, the J call TRBJ1-1, with D possibly TRBD1 on 6 matching bases. Trimming shortened V by 7 bases and J by 4 bases, and 13 bases separated the two germline ends. This CDR3 spans 13 amino acids. The germline V gene has CDR1 LNHDA and CDR2 SQIVND (reference sequence). CDR3 coding DNA: TGTGCCAGTATTAACCTAGGGGGCACTGAAGCTTTCTTT. It translates to CASINLGGTEAFF.

This clone was counted between two and nine times. This sequence joins TRBV30 and TRBJ2-5; TRBD1 agrees at 7 bases. The CDR3 covers 10 residues. Germline V gene sequence: CDR1 GTSNPN, CDR2 SVGIG (reference sequence). The CDR3 region has the DNA TGTGCGACAGGGCAAGAGACCCAGTACTTC. The encoded protein is CATGQETQYF.

The CDR3 DNA sequence: TGTGCCTGGAGTCGGGGGGCGGTCACTGAAGCTTTCTTT. As protein: CAWSRGAVTEAFF. The chain is built from TRBV30 and TRBJ1-1; maybe TRBD1 (6 bases). Germline V gene data show CDR1 as GTSNPN and CDR2 as SVGIG (reference sequence). The CDR3 loop spans 13 amino acids. V was pared by 2 bases and J by 4 bases, with 11 bases between. The full variable domain, with the rest looked up from reference TRBV30 and TRBJ1-1, is SQTIHQWPATLVQPVGSPLSLECTVEGTSNPNLYWYRQAAGRGLQLLFYSVGIGQISSEVPQNLSASRPQDRQFILSSKKLLLSDSGFYLCAWSRGAVTEAFFGQGTRLTVV.

This chain joins TRBV30 and TRBJ2-7; 11 bases align to TRBD1. The CDR3 is 14 residues long. V shed 2 bases and J 6 bases; nucleotides not matched to a gene: 6. Germline CDR1 is GTSNPN and CDR2 is SVGIG (reference sequence). CDR3 in DNA: TGTGCCTGGAGTTCCGGACAGGGGGCCCGCGAGCAGTACTTC. It translates to CAWSSGQGAREQYF.

This chain uses TRBV7-8 with TRBJ1-1, with 10 positions matching TRBD1. This CDR3 region has 16 residues. Germline V gene lookup returns CDR1 SGHVS and CDR2 FQNEAQ. Unmatched junction bases numbered 11, after V lost 5 bases and J lost 5 bases. The DNA for the CDR3 is TGTGCCAGCAGCACTTACCGGGACAGGGGCATAACTGAAGCTTTCTTT. It translates to CASSTYRDRGITEAFF.

J is TRBJ2-7 and V is TRBV3-1 (or the pseudogene TRBV3-2), with 11 positions matching TRBD2. V dropped 0 bases and J dropped 3; count of bases not matched to a gene: 13. Germline V gene sequence: CDR1 LGHDT, CDR2 YNNKEL (reference sequence). The CDR3 is 19 amino acids. The CDR3: CASSQDKLAGERAHYEQYF. The CDR3 nucleotides read TGTGCCAGCAGCCAAGATAAACTAGCGGGAGAGCGGGCTCACTACGAGCAGTACTTC.

V gene TRBV6-6 combines with J gene TRBJ1-1; TRBD1 is a possible D gene (6 bases). Trimming cost V 2 bases and J 1 base, with 14 bases left between them. CDR3 length: 16 residues. The germline CDR1 and CDR2 sequences are MNHNY and SVGAGI (reference sequence). As DNA, the CDR3 is TGTGCCAGCAGTTACCTCCCCGGGACACAGAACACTGAAGCTTTCTTT. This translates into CASSYLPGTQNTEAFF.

The J gene is TRBJ2-7, the V gene TRBV19; D may be TRBD2 (6 bases). Trimming removed 3 bases at V and 1 base at J, with 10 bases between. Germline V gene sequence: CDR1 LNHDA, CDR2 SQIVND (reference sequence). This CDR3 contains 14 residues. The CDR3 sequence: CASSIGGLSYEQYF. The CDR3 DNA is TGTGCCAGTAGTATTGGAGGGTTGTCCTACGAGCAGTACTTC.

The chain has TRBV14 and TRBJ2-7; possibly TRBD2 for D (6 bases). The CDR3 consists of 15 residues. Deletions cut 1 base from V and 2 bases from J, with 12 bases between. CDR1 SGHDN and CDR2 FVKESK come from the germline V gene. CDR3 in DNA: TGTGCCAGCAGCCAAGTAGGACCGGGAGCCTACGAGCAGTACTTC. Protein product: CASSQVGPGAYEQYF.

The J gene is TRBJ1-2, the V gene TRBV24-1; D possibly corresponds to TRBD1 (6 bases). V was shortened by 4 bases and J by 4 bases, with 15 bases between the two germline ends. Germline V gene data show CDR1 as KGHDR and CDR2 as SFDVKD. The CDR3 covers 15 residues. CDR3 sequence reads: CATSEGGRQFYGYTF. The CDR3 nucleotides are TGTGCCACCAGTGAAGGGGGAAGGCAGTTCTATGGCTACACCTTC.

This clone has only one observation. This sequence joins TRBV19 and TRBJ2-6; TRBD1 matches 7 bases. Trimming took 5 bases from V and 4 from J; bases not matched to a gene: 17. The V gene's germline CDR1 is LNHDA and CDR2 SQIVND (reference sequence). This CDR3 is 19 amino acids long. CDR3 amino acids: CASSLYRGPTPTGANVLTF. CDR3 nucleotide sequence: TGTGCCAGTAGTTTGTACAGGGGTCCAACTCCTACCGGGGCCAACGTCCTGACTTTC.

J is TRBJ2-7 and V is TRBV5-6, with D perhaps matching TRBD1 (7 bases). Germline values: CDR1 SGHDT, CDR2 YYEEEE. The CDR3 loop spans 13 amino acids. Trimming cost V 2 bases and J 4 bases, with 10 bases left between them. CDR3 sequence reads: CASSFQGGYEQYF. The CDR3 nucleotides are TGTGCCAGCAGCTTCCAGGGGGGTTACGAGCAGTACTTC. The whole variable domain, remainder taken from reference TRBV5-6 and TRBJ2-7, is DAGVTQSPTHLIKTRGQQVTLRCSPKSGHDTVSWYQQALGQGPQFIFQYYEEEERQRGNFPDRFSGHQFPNYSSELNVNALLLGDSALYLCASSFQGGYEQYFGPGTRLTVT.

V gene TRBV6-6 combines with J gene TRBJ2-1; 9 bases align to TRBD2. Germline values: CDR1 MNHNY, CDR2 SVGAGI (reference sequence). The V gene end was trimmed by 7 bases and the J gene end by 5 bases; junction bases not matched to a gene: 12. This CDR3 contains 16 residues. The chain's CDR3 is CASTNTGTSFHNEQFF. The CDR3 DNA reads as TGTGCCAGCACCAACACCGGGACTAGCTTCCACAATGAGCAGTTCTTC.

This chain links TRBV24-1 with TRBJ2-7; possible D gene TRBD1, 6 bases. Germline values: CDR1 KGHDR, CDR2 SFDVKD. Trimming shortened V by 5 bases and J by 0 bases, and 13 bases separated the two germline ends. The CDR3 spans 15 residues. The CDR3 is CATSVNRVISYEQYF. Written as DNA, the CDR3 is TGTGCCACCAGTGTTAACAGGGTGATCTCCTACGAGCAGTACTTC.

CDR3 in DNA: TGTGCCAGTCGAACAGGGGGTGATGGCTACACCTTC. Protein sequence: CASRTGGDGYTF. The chain uses TRBV19 and TRBJ1-2, with 8 nucleotides matching TRBD1. This CDR3 contains 12 residues. Germline-derived CDR1 and CDR2 are LNHDA and SQIVND (reference sequence). The J segment lost 6 bases and the V segment lost 8 bases, leaving 5 bases of the junction unmatched.

This clone was seen only a few times. The rearrangement links TRBV10-3 to TRBJ2-7; a possible D gene is TRBD1 (6 bases). CDR1 and CDR2 (germline): ENHRY, SYGVKD. The CDR3 is 12 amino acids. V was shortened by 5 bases and J by 5 bases, with 10 bases between the two germline ends. In DNA, the CDR3 is TGTGCCATCAGTTTACAGGGTGACGAGCAGTACTTC. Encoded protein: CAISLQGDEQYF.

The chain links TRBV7-9 to TRBJ1-3; D possibly corresponds to TRBD1 (6 bases). Between the trimmed V and J ends, which lost 5 bases and 0 bases, there was a span of 23 bases. The CDR3 has 19 amino acids. The V gene's germline CDR1 is SEHNR and CDR2 FQNEAQ (reference sequence). As DNA, the CDR3 is TGTGCCAGCAGCCATGTAGGGGACATTGGATACCTCTCTGGAAACACCATATATTTT. Translation gives CASSHVGDIGYLSGNTIYF. Supplemented by reference TRBV7-9 and TRBJ1-3, the full variable domain reads DTGVSQNPRHKITKRGQNVTFRCDPISEHNRLYWYRQTLGQGPEFLTYFQNEAQLEKSRLLSDRFSAERPKGSFSTLEIQRTEQGDSAMYLCASSHVGDIGYLSGNTIYFGEGSWLTVV.

The genes are TRBV19 and TRBJ1-1; no clear D. V shed 10 bases and J shed 4 bases, with 19 bases lying between them. Germline CDR1 reads LNHDA; CDR2 reads SQIVND (reference sequence). The CDR3 sequence is 14 residues long. The CDR3: CATSLVGEFTEAFF. CDR3 bases: TGTGCCACCAGTCTAGTCGGGGAATTCACTGAAGCTTTCTTT.

The chain has TRBV14 and TRBJ1-2; 8 bases match TRBD1. This CDR3 region has 16 residues. With 4 bases clipped from V and 0 bases from J, the junction kept 7 bases outside the gene matches. CDR1 and CDR2 (germline): SGHDN, FVKESK. The CDR3 DNA follows: TGTGCCAGCAGCCCAGGACAGGGAAGGACTAACTATGGCTACACCTTC. Amino acid sequence: CASSPGQGRTNYGYTF. The entire variable domain, with the rest obtained from reference TRBV14 and TRBJ1-2, is as follows: EAGVTQFPSHSVIEKGQTVTLRCDPISGHDNLYWYRRVMGKEIKFLLHFVKESKQDESGMPNNRFLAERTGGTYSTLKVQPAELEDSGVYFCASSPGQGRTNYGYTFGSGTRLTVV.

The chain carries TRBV4-1 and TRBJ2-7; D might be TRBD1 (5 bases). Germline CDR1 and CDR2: MGHRA and YSYEKL. The CDR3 is 14 amino acids. Between the trimmed V and J ends, which lost 0 bases and 5 bases, there was a span of 11 bases. CDR3 in amino acids: CASSQEGRVDEQYF. The CDR3, as DNA: TGCGCCAGCAGCCAAGAAGGCAGGGTAGACGAGCAGTACTTC.

This chain links TRBV27 with TRBJ1-1; 7 positions match TRBD1. The CDR3 sequence is 15 residues long. Germline V gene data show CDR1 as MNHEY and CDR2 as SMNVEV (reference sequence). V lost 5 bases to trimming and J lost 10 bases; unmatched junction nucleotides: 16. The CDR3 loop is CASSQLSTGIRLAFF. The CDR3 coding sequence is TGTGCCAGCAGTCAACTCTCGACAGGGATTCGCTTAGCTTTCTTT.